Each of the 25 T cell receptor beta chains below was sequenced from the same sample in a study of T cell repertoires in cytomegalovirus infection. TCRdb called the reads again in MiXCR, with one record for every CDR3 protein. The sample carries some 800,000 distinct CDR3 sequences, around 29% recorded once. Antigen specificity for these receptors is unknown. The sample in question was cultured CD8+ T cells from PBMCs, obtained from culture after CMV antigen stimulation. The source of these receptors is a human donor in good health (CMV status not recorded). Some clones in this sample may be carry-over from other donors' samples.

As concerns this clonotype: This could be a read error, since a much larger clone is one nucleotide away. This chain joins TRBV7-6 and TRBJ2-1; TRBD2 agrees at 7 bases. In germline, CDR1 is SGHVS, CDR2 FNYEAQ. CDR3 length equals 15 residues. The CDR3: CTSSPSSGVYNEQFF. The CDR3 nucleotides are TGTACCAGCAGCCCTTCTAGCGGAGTTTACAATGAGCAGTTCTTC.

In its sample, this clonotype was seen a few times. This chain joins TRBV7-6 and TRBJ2-1; TRBD2 matches at 8 bases. This CDR3 is built from 14 residues. From germline, CDR1 is SGHVS and CDR2 FNYEAQ. Trimming cost V 4 bases and J 7 bases; bases outside gene matches: 6. The CDR3 is CASSSRGGGNEQFF. The CDR3, as DNA: TGTGCCAGCAGCTCCCGGGGGGGCGGGAATGAGCAGTTCTTC.

J is TRBJ1-2 and V is TRBV20-1, with D possibly TRBD1 on 5 matching bases. The CDR3 extends over 17 amino acids. V lost 0 bases, J lost 3 bases, and 20 bases lay in between. Germline CDR1 DFQATT, CDR2 SNEGSKA (reference sequence). In DNA, the CDR3 is TGCAGTGCTAGAGATGGGCAGGACACGAACTTCGACTATGGCTACACCTTC. Its protein product is CSARDGQDTNFDYGYTF.

J is TRBJ1-2 and V is TRBV9, with TRBD1 identical over 10 bases. Germline V gives CDR1 SGDLS, CDR2 YYNGEE. This CDR3 region has 14 residues. J was trimmed by 8 bases and V by 0 bases; bases with no gene match: 4. CDR3: CASSVGQGARGYTF. The CDR3 nucleotides read TGTGCCAGCAGCGTAGGACAGGGGGCGCGAGGCTACACCTTC.

The genes are TRBV10-3 and TRBJ2-3; 13 bases fit TRBD2. The CDR3 length is 18 residues. Germline V CDR1 and CDR2: ENHRY, SYGVKD. Trimming removed 0 bases from V and 2 bases from J; junction bases left unmatched: 5. In DNA form, the CDR3 reads TGTGCCATCAGTGAGTCATGGACTAGCGGGGGTGTCACAGATACGCAGTATTTT. This sequence encodes CAISESWTSGGVTDTQYF.

This clonotype was seen only a few times. The rearrangement joins TRBV12-3 or TRBV12-4 to TRBJ2-2; 7 bases are a match to TRBD1. The CDR3 is 18 amino acids. The V gene end was trimmed by 6 bases and the J gene end by 1 base; junction bases not matched to a gene: 14. The CDR3 loop reads CASRGNRGLPLNTGELFF. The CDR3 region has the DNA TGTGCCAGCAGGGGAAACAGGGGCCTACCCTTGAACACCGGGGAGCTGTTTTTT.

This clonotype occurred a few times. The rearrangement uses TRBV10-3 and TRBJ1-2, with TRBD1 matching 9 bases. Per germline, CDR1 ENHRY and CDR2 SYGVKD. V gave up 0 bases and J gave up 7 bases; unmatched junction bases: 9. The CDR3 spans 16 residues. The CDR3 coding sequence is TGTGCCATCAGTGAGTCTGGGGGACAGGGTCTTATTGGCTACACCTTC. It yields the protein CAISESGGQGLIGYTF.

The V and J genes are TRBV6-1 and TRBJ2-7; D remains ambiguous. CDR1 is MNHNS and CDR2 is SASEGT in the germline V gene. The CDR3 covers 10 residues. V dropped 3 bases and J dropped 6 bases, with 3 bases sitting between them. The CDR3 bases are TGTGCCAGCAGTGAGGGCGAGCAGTACTTC. Its translation: CASSEGEQYF.

This clonotype was counted many times. This chain connects TRBV7-2 to TRBJ2-3; 8 bases are a match to TRBD2. Trimming took 3 bases from V and 6 from J; bases not matched to a gene: 11. There are 16 residues in the CDR3. In germline, CDR1 is SGHTA, CDR2 FQGNSA. The CDR3 bases are TGTGCCAGCAGCTTTAACCTGCGGACGGGGGGGGATACGCAGTATTTT. It encodes CASSFNLRTGGDTQYF.

The chain links TRBV13 to TRBJ2-4, with TRBD1 matching over 8 bases. The CDR3 is 14 amino acids. Germline V gene lookup returns CDR1 PRHDT and CDR2 FYEKMQ (reference sequence). With 5 bases clipped from V and 7 bases from J, the junction kept 7 bases outside the gene matches. CDR3 loop: CASSPRGRANIQYF. CDR3 DNA: TGTGCCAGCAGCCCCAGGGGGCGCGCGAACATTCAGTACTTC.

The V and J genes are TRBV10-3 and TRBJ2-2; D unclear. This CDR3 comprises 14 residues. The germline V gene has CDR1 ENHRY and CDR2 SYGVKD. V was clipped by 8 bases and J by 0 bases, with 10 bases between them. This chain's CDR3 is CAISYRTNTGELFF. In DNA, the CDR3 is TGTGCCATCTCCTACAGAACGAACACCGGGGAGCTGTTTTTT.

This clonotype was counted ten times or more. The chain carries TRBV7-4 and TRBJ1-1; unclear D gene. This CDR3 contains 14 residues. Trimming took 1 base from V and 3 from J, leaving 9 bases between them. Germline V gene sequence: CDR1 SGHVT, CDR2 SQSDAQ. CDR3 DNA: TGTGCCAGCAGCTTAGAAGGGAAGCACACTGAAGCTTTCTTT. It is translated as CASSLEGKHTEAFF.

The chain couples TRBV6-6 to TRBJ2-1; 8 nucleotides match TRBD2. CDR1 and CDR2 (germline): MNHNY, SVGAGI (reference sequence). V was clipped by 0 bases and J by 9 bases; unmatched bases: 7. CDR3 length equals 15 residues. This CDR3 reads CASSYSTGGPFEQFF. The DNA for the CDR3 is TGTGCCAGCAGTTACTCTACGGGGGGGCCGTTTGAGCAGTTCTTC.

This clonotype appeared a few times. This chain uses TRBV19 with TRBJ2-3, with 7 bases aligning to TRBD2. The germline V gene encodes CDR1 LNHDA and CDR2 SQIVND (reference sequence). This CDR3 comprises 16 residues. V lost 6 bases, J lost 0 bases, and 9 bases stayed unmatched. CDR3 sequence (DNA): TGTGCCAGTAGCCCTTGGGGGAGGGACAGCACAGATACGCAGTATTTT. Its protein is CASSPWGRDSTDTQYF. Combining the CDR3 with reference TRBV19 and TRBJ2-3 gives the whole variable domain DGGITQSPKYLFRKEGQNVTLSCEQNLNHDAMYWYRQDPGQGLRLIYYSQIVNDFQKGDIAEGYSVSREKKESFPLTVTSAQKNPTAFYLCASSPWGRDSTDTQYFGPGTRLTVL.

This sequence joins TRBV9 and TRBJ2-7; the D is unclear. The V and J ends lost 0 bases and 2 bases respectively, with 6 bases between them. Germline loops: CDR1 SGDLS, CDR2 YYNGEE. The CDR3 has 13 amino acids. CDR3 region: CASSVGSPYEQYF. CDR3 DNA: TGTGCCAGCAGCGTAGGTTCCCCCTACGAGCAGTACTTC.

The rearrangement uses TRBV6-1 and TRBJ1-1; 7 nucleotides line up with TRBD1. Germline V gives CDR1 MNHNS, CDR2 SASEGT. The V gene end was trimmed by 5 bases and the J gene end by 7 bases; junction bases not matched to a gene: 16. The CDR3 length is 16 residues. Written as DNA, the CDR3 is TGTGCCAGCAGTCTCGGAAGACAGGGTGGTTCCAGTGAAGCTTTCTTT. This codes for CASSLGRQGGSSEAFF.

The chain employs TRBV19 and TRBJ1-2, with D unclear. CDR3 length: 12 residues. The V end lost 3 bases, the J end lost 13 bases, and 15 bases lay between the germline ends. Germline lookup yields CDR1 LNHDA and CDR2 SQIVND (reference sequence). The DNA for the CDR3 is TGTGCCAGTAGTATGGATTGTGAGAGGTCCACCTTC. Its protein is CASSMDCERSTF.

The chain recombines TRBV5-5 with TRBJ2-5, with TRBD2 matching over 7 bases. Germline V lookup: CDR1 SGHKS, CDR2 YYEKEE (reference sequence). With V trimmed by 5 bases and J by 2 bases, 6 bases remained unmatched. This CDR3 has 14 residues. The CDR3 spells CASRPGGGQETQYF. The CDR3 DNA reads TGTGCCAGCAGGCCGGGCGGGGGACAAGAGACCCAGTACTTC.

This chain links TRBV19 with TRBJ2-1; perhaps TRBD1 as D (7 bases). Germline loops: CDR1 LNHDA, CDR2 SQIVND (reference sequence). The CDR3 contains 16 residues. V shed 4 bases and J shed 1 base, with 14 bases lying between them. The CDR3 protein is CASSNYRGLSYNEQFF. The CDR3 nucleotides are TGTGCCAGTAGTAACTACAGGGGACTTTCCTACAATGAGCAGTTCTTC.

In this sample, this clonotype turned up a few times. This sequence joins TRBV12-3 or TRBV12-4 and TRBJ1-4; TRBD1 agrees at 8 bases. V was pared by 3 bases and J by 5 bases, with 2 bases of the junction left unmatched. This CDR3 has 14 amino acids. CDR3 protein: CASSLDRDNEKLFF. CDR3 nucleotide sequence: TGTGCCAGCAGTTTGGACAGGGACAATGAAAAACTGTTTTTT.

The rearrangement uses TRBV2 and TRBJ2-3; 12 bases line up with TRBD2. Germline V gene data show CDR1 as SNHLY and CDR2 as FYNNEI. J lost 2 bases, V lost 10 bases, and 10 bases had no gene match. CDR3 length: 16 residues. CDR3 in amino acids: CATPRTSGEHTDTQYF. Here the CDR3 DNA reads TGTGCCACCCCCCGGACTAGCGGGGAACACACAGATACGCAGTATTTT. Full variable domain (missing parts from reference TRBV2 and TRBJ2-3): EPEVTQTPSHQVTQMGQEVILRCVPISNHLYFYWYRQILGQKVEFLVSFYNNEISEKSEIFDDQFSVERPDGSNFTLKIRSTKLEDSAMYFCATPRTSGEHTDTQYFGPGTRLTVL.

This chain connects TRBV6-4 to TRBJ1-4, with 7 bases matching TRBD1. The CDR3 length is 19 residues. V was clipped by 6 bases and J by 0 bases; unmatched bases: 16. Germline assignment: CDR1 MRHNA and CDR2 SNTAGT. CDR3: CASRGHPTGPYATNEKLFF. CDR3 nucleotide sequence: TGTGCCAGCAGGGGACATCCGACAGGGCCTTATGCAACTAATGAAAAACTGTTTTTT.

The rearrangement links TRBV6-6 to TRBJ1-4; weak D call: TRBD1 (5 bases). This CDR3 spans 16 amino acids. Per germline, CDR1 MNHNY and CDR2 SVGAGI (reference sequence). Trimming took off 2 bases at V and 3 bases at J, with 13 bases between the two ends. CDR3 sequence reads: CASSYDSEVSNEKLFF. CDR3 sequence (DNA): TGTGCCAGCAGTTACGACAGTGAGGTTTCTAATGAAAAACTGTTTTTT.

This chain connects TRBV19 to TRBJ2-7; D remains ambiguous. This CDR3 region has 15 residues. The germline V gene encodes CDR1 LNHDA and CDR2 SQIVND (reference sequence). Trimming shortened V by 1 base and J by 2 bases, and 12 bases separated the two germline ends. CDR3 in amino acids: CASSIVPGETYEQYF. The CDR3 coding sequence is TGTGCCAGTAGTATAGTCCCAGGAGAGACCTACGAGCAGTACTTC.

This chain connects TRBV12-5 to TRBJ2-2, with 9 bases lining up with TRBD1. The CDR3 totals 15 residues. The V and J ends lost 4 bases and 4 bases, in that order; junction bases with no gene match: 4. Looked up from germline, CDR1 is LGHNT and CDR2 is FRNRAP. As DNA, the CDR3 is TGTGCTAGTGGTTGTACAGGGGGCCTCACCGGGGAGCTGTTTTTT. It yields the protein CASGCTGGLTGELFF.